A single sample is the source of the 20 T cell receptor beta chains below, sequenced in a study of cytomegalovirus exposure and HLA in healthy donors (dated by TCRdb to the late 2010s). Library preparation used the immunoSEQ multiplex PCR assay. For the multiplex PCR, a mixture combining 60 forward primers for TCR Vbeta segments and 13 reverse primers for TCR Jbeta segments was used. Held by TCRdb, this immuneACCESS table contains in-frame sequences only and omits some clones. Under half of the omission traces to an unresolved V gene where checked; the cause of the rest is unknown. The sample table lists under 300,000 clones, 84% of them with a count of one. The ten largest clones represent roughly 2% of the sample. Source material: PBMCs. The receptors come from a middle-aged woman in good health and CMV-seropositive.

This clone was seen more than once but under ten times. Other DNA sequences in the sample encode the same CDR3. The CDR3 here is CASSFSGGLPTEAFF. The DNA for the CDR3 is TGTGCCAGCAGCTTCTCAGGGGGCCTCCCCACTGAAGCTTTCTTT. The chain combines TRBV7-2 with TRBJ1-1, with 8 bases matching TRBD1. Trimming at V came to 3 bases and at J to 4 bases, leaving 7 bases not matched to a gene. Germline CDR1 SGHTA, CDR2 FQGNSA. There are 15 residues in the CDR3.

This chain uses TRBV4-3 with TRBJ2-1; 12 bases agree with TRBD2. CDR1 is LGHNA, CDR2 YSLEER, per germline. This CDR3 is 18 amino acids long. Trimming cost V 1 base and J 2 bases; bases outside gene matches: 6. CDR3 bases: TGCGCCAGCAGCCAAGGACTAGCGGGAGAGTTCACCTACAATGAGCAGTTCTTC. It yields the protein CASSQGLAGEFTYNEQFF.

J is TRBJ1-2 and V is TRBV7-9; D unresolved. V lost 5 bases and J 8 bases, leaving 15 bases between the germline ends. The CDR3 length is 13 residues. Per the germline V gene, CDR1 is SEHNR and CDR2 is FQNEAQ (reference sequence). The CDR3 here is CASSPDLGGGYTF. Written as DNA, the CDR3 is TGTGCCAGCAGCCCCGACCTGGGAGGGGGCTACACCTTC.

V is TRBV28 and J is TRBJ2-7, with a weak D call TRBD2 (5 bases). V was clipped by 5 bases and J by 3 bases, with 20 bases between them. The V gene's germline CDR1 is MDHEN and CDR2 SYDVKM. The length of the CDR3 is 16 residues. The CDR3 bases are TGTGCCAGCAGTGACCAAGGAGCGGCCAGAGACTACGAGCAGTACTTC. Residues: CASSDQGAARDYEQYF.

This clone was seen once. The same CDR3 can be traced to other DNA sequences in this sample. This chain links TRBV19 with TRBJ2-1; 7 bases agree with TRBD1. CDR3 length: 11 residues. V was pared by 5 bases and J by 10 bases, with 2 bases of the junction left unmatched. Per germline, CDR1 LNHDA and CDR2 SQIVND (reference sequence). CDR3 nucleotide sequence: TGTGCCAGTAGTCCGGGACAGGAGCAGTTCTTC. It is translated as CASSPGQEQFF.

This chain links TRBV11-3 with TRBJ2-2; 7 nucleotides align to TRBD2. Germline V lookup: CDR1 SGHNT, CDR2 YENEEA. V lost 1 base, J lost 3 bases, and 11 bases stayed unmatched. This CDR3 spans 18 amino acids. CDR3: CASSLASRLAGDTGELFF. For the CDR3, the DNA is TGTGCCAGCAGCTTAGCTTCACGACTAGCTGGAGACACCGGGGAGCTGTTTTTT.

The chain joins TRBV2 to TRBJ1-4; TRBD1 aligns across 9 bases. Germline values: CDR1 SNHLY, CDR2 FYNNEI. This CDR3 spans 14 amino acids. V trimming: 6 bases; J trimming: 8 bases; junction bases outside the gene matches: 7. This chain's CDR3 is CASSLDRGMEKLFF. CDR3 in DNA: TGTGCCAGCAGCCTCGACAGGGGGATGGAAAAACTGTTTTTT.

CDR3 sequence (DNA): TGCGCCAGCAGCCCCGGGGGGGGGTCTTCCTACGAGCAGTACTTC. This encodes CASSPGGGSSYEQYF. The chain carries TRBV5-1 and TRBJ2-7; TRBD2 matches at 8 bases. Germline V gene lookup returns CDR1 SGHRS and CDR2 YFSETQ. Trimming took 4 bases from V and 1 from J; bases not matched to a gene: 7. This CDR3 spans 15 amino acids.

This chain links TRBV4-3 with TRBJ1-1; 11 nucleotides line up with TRBD1. Trimming at V came to 4 bases and at J to 4 bases, leaving 8 bases not matched to a gene. CDR1 LGHNA and CDR2 YSLEER come from the germline V gene. CDR3 length: 16 amino acids. DNA for the CDR3: TGCGCCAGCAGCCCCTCGCCGGGACAGGGGGGCACTGAAGCTTTCTTT. Encoded protein: CASSPSPGQGGTEAFF.

A note on this clone: Compared with germline, one end of the junction differs, possibly owing to a read error. The chain links TRBV6-1 to TRBJ1-5; the D is unclear. Germline loops: CDR1 MNHNS, CDR2 SASEGT. The CDR3 has 17 residues. CDR3 region: CASNELTGFGGNQPQHF. CDR3 nucleotide sequence: TGTGCCAGCAATGAACTGACGGGATTCGGTGGCAATCAGCCCCAGCATTTT.

To note about this clone: One end of the junction does not line up with germline, which may come from a read error. The V gene is TRBV2, the J gene TRBJ2-6; possibly TRBD1 for D (6 bases). This CDR3 has 16 residues. Per the germline V gene, CDR1 is SNHLY and CDR2 is FYNNEI. This CDR3 reads CASSPPMGAGANGLTF. The CDR3 nucleotides are TGTGCCAGCAGTCCCCCTATGGGGGCTGGGGCCAACGGCCTGACTTTC.

The chain links TRBV30 to TRBJ2-3; D ambiguous. Germline V gives CDR1 GTSNPN, CDR2 SVGIG (reference sequence). The V end was cut by 2 bases, the J end by 0 bases, with 12 bases between. This CDR3 has 15 residues. The CDR3 DNA sequence: TGTGCCTGGAGTCCCGGGTCGTCTAGCACAGATACGCAGTATTTT. The encoded protein is CAWSPGSSSTDTQYF.

This clone came up once. V and J are TRBV7-9 and TRBJ2-7; D unclear. CDR1 is SEHNR and CDR2 is FQNEAQ in the germline V gene (reference sequence). V lost 5 bases and J lost 6, with 17 bases in between. This CDR3 has 14 amino acids. Written as DNA, the CDR3 is TGTGCCAGCAGCGTCGGTTGGCTAGACGGCGAGCAGTACTTC. This codes for CASSVGWLDGEQYF.

V and J are TRBV27 and TRBJ2-3, with 15 bases aligning to TRBD2. Germline V CDR1 and CDR2: MNHEY, SMNVEV (reference sequence). V was pared by 5 bases and J by 7 bases, with 4 bases of the junction left unmatched. The CDR3 covers 15 residues. The CDR3 region is CASSPGLAGGNTQYF. The DNA for the CDR3 is TGTGCCAGCAGTCCCGGACTAGCGGGAGGGAATACGCAGTATTTT.

This chain joins TRBV2 and TRBJ1-3; the D gene is possibly TRBD1 (5 bases). The CDR3 has 14 amino acids. From germline, CDR1 is SNHLY and CDR2 FYNNEI. Trimming shortened V by 7 bases and J by 3 bases, and 13 bases separated the two germline ends. CDR3 DNA: TGTGCCAGCAAGGTATCGGGGGATGGAAACACCATATATTTT. Its translation is CASKVSGDGNTIYF.

The V call is TRBV7-9, the J call TRBJ1-6; TRBD1 agrees at 7 bases. CDR1 and CDR2 from the germline V gene are SEHNR and FQNEAQ (reference sequence). The CDR3 has 15 amino acids. V trimming: 5 bases; J trimming: 6 bases; junction bases outside the gene matches: 7. CDR3 residues: CASSEGGQSNSPLHF. The CDR3 coding sequence is TGTGCCAGCAGCGAAGGGGGACAGTCTAATTCACCCCTCCACTTT.

This clone was detected only once. This chain connects TRBV2 to TRBJ2-1, with TRBD2 matching 10 bases. Trimming removed 8 bases from V and 8 bases from J; junction bases left unmatched: 6. The CDR3 extends over 13 amino acids. The germline gives CDR1 SNHLY, CDR2 FYNNEI. The CDR3 nucleotides are TGTGCCAGCCAAGGGCTAGCGGGAGATGAGCAGTTCTTC. Its protein is CASQGLAGDEQFF.

J is TRBJ2-7 and V is TRBV28; 12 positions match TRBD2. Losses at the gene ends were 4 bases for V and 3 bases for J; bases not matched to a gene: 16. The CDR3 spans 19 residues. Germline V gives CDR1 MDHEN, CDR2 SYDVKM. The CDR3 loop is CASSSPSPSGRARGYEQYF. The CDR3 bases are TGTGCCAGCAGTTCGCCAAGTCCTAGCGGGAGGGCGAGGGGCTACGAGCAGTACTTC.

This clone has more than one count but fewer than ten. The chain uses TRBV11-1 and TRBJ2-4; D unclear. Germline V gene lookup returns CDR1 SGHAT and CDR2 FQDESV (reference sequence). The V end lost 5 bases, the J end lost 8 bases, and 16 bases lay between the germline ends. CDR3 length: 14 residues. This CDR3 reads CASSDDSRSDIQYF. CDR3 DNA sequence: TGTGCCAGCAGCGATGACTCTCGGTCAGACATTCAGTACTTC.

This CDR3 is CASSLYRDGYEQYF. DNA of the CDR3: TGTGCCAGCAGCTTATACAGGGACGGTTACGAGCAGTACTTC. The chain is built from TRBV7-8 and TRBJ2-7; D is perhaps TRBD1 (6 bases). The germline V and J ends were trimmed by 2 bases and 4 bases, with 12 bases remaining between them. The CDR3 totals 14 residues. Germline-derived CDR1 and CDR2 are SGHVS and FQNEAQ.